This record covers a single TCR beta chain. Its cognate antigen is unknown. The data stem from a study of immune evolution from preneoplasia to lung adenocarcinoma. As for the study in general: HLA loss of heterozygosity: roughly 6.4% AIS, 15% MIA, roughly 30% ADC, none AAH.

The study, taken as a whole, reports: Clonality was highest in normal lung, lower in later-stage lesions apparently. From normal lung to invasive adenocarcinoma, top clone frequencies appeared to decrease.

The data were produced by immunoSEQ multiplex PCR, yet TCRdb's version contains in-frame clones alone and is incomplete. The top ten hold about 4% of the sample, which has some 12,000 clones, under 90% seen once. The V end lost 0 bases, the J end lost 3 bases, and 6 bases lay between the germline ends. The CDR3 has 14 residues. Looked up from germline, CDR1 is LNHNV and CDR2 is YYDKDF (reference sequence). The chain recombines TRBV15 with TRBJ2-1; D possibly corresponds to TRBD2 (5 bases). The sample comprised FFPE tissue from an adenomatous hyperplasia lung lesion. Stated subset: atypical adenomatous hyperplasia (AAH), lung preneoplasia. The clonotype was recovered from a person aged 50-70 years with lung adenocarcinoma. The CDR3 protein is CATSRDRGYNEQFF. In nucleotides, the CDR3 is TGTGCCACCAGCAGAGATCGGGGCTACAATGAGCAGTTCTTC.